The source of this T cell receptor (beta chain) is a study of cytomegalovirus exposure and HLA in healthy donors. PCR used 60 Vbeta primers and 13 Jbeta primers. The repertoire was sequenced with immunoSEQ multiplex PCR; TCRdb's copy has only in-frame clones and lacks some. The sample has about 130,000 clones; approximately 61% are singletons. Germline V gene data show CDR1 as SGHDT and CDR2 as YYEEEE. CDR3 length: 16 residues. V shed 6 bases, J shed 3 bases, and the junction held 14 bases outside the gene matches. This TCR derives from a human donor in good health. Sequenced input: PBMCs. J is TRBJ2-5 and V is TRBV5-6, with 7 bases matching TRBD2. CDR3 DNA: TGTGCCAGCAACTCGGCGGGTAGCGGGTGGGAAGAGACCCAGTACTTC. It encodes CASNSAGSGWEETQYF. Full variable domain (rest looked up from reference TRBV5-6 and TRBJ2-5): DAGVTQSPTHLIKTRGQQVTLRCSPKSGHDTVSWYQQALGQGPQFIFQYYEEEERQRGNFPDRFSGHQFPNYSSELNVNALLLGDSALYLCASNSAGSGWEETQYFGPGTRLLVL.